Listed below are T cell receptor beta chains from one sample, sequenced in a study of blood T cells in healthy people across ages. TCRdb processed the 5' RACE reads anew with MiXCR; each CDR3 protein has one entry. Of roughly 2 million distinct CDR3 sequences listed, around half are singletons. Sequenced sample: blood. All receptors come from a woman aged 40 to 50 in good health. Both conserved end residues are part of each CDR3. The D gene is left open where the match is weak. Some rows mark clone size as missing; the rest say once, few, many or name a class of expanded clone.

TRBJ2-5 - once TRBV14 CASSQALEVQETQYF TGTGCCAGCAGCCAAGCCCTTGAAGTCCAAGAGACCCAGTACTTC
TRBJ2-3 - - TRBV7-2 CASSLDMTDTQYF TGTGCCAGCAGCCTGGACATGACAGATACGCAGTATTTT
TRBJ2-3 - - TRBV14 CASSQDLTVSTDTQYF TGTGCCAGCAGCCAAGACCTTACAGTCAGCACAGATACGCAGTATTTT
TRBJ1-5 - - TRBV5-1 CASSLGFRGNSNQPQHF TGCGCCAGCAGCTTGGGATTCCGGGGGAATAGCAATCAGCCCCAGCATTTT
TRBJ2-7 TRBD1 once TRBV4-3 CASSRPGQGIAEQYF TGCGCCAGCAGCCGACCGGGACAGGGGATCGCCGAGCAGTACTTC
TRBJ2-7 - - TRBV6-6 CASSYSGTPGDEQYF TGTGCCAGCAGTTACTCGGGGACCCCAGGCGACGAGCAGTACTTC
TRBJ2-7 TRBD1 few TRBV5-1 CASSSGDRVSYEQYF TGCGCCAGCAGCTCCGGGGACAGGGTTTCCTACGAGCAGTACTTC
TRBJ1-5 TRBD1 - TRBV25-1 CASSLDRVHDMSNQPQHF TGTGCCAGCAGTCTGGACAGGGTTCACGATATGAGCAATCAGCCCCAGCATTTT
TRBJ2-7 TRBD1 - TRBV28 CASSFLQGARAYEQYF TGTGCCAGCAGTTTTTTACAGGGGGCAAGGGCCTACGAGCAGTACTTC
TRBJ2-1 TRBD2 few TRBV19 CASSMVSGGNYNEQFF TGTGCCAGTAGTATGGTTAGCGGGGGGAACTACAATGAGCAGTTCTTC
TRBJ2-5 - - TRBV7-2 CASSLAAAGAEQYF TGTGCCAGCAGCTTGGCGGCGGCGGGGGCTGAGCAGTACTTC
TRBJ2-3 TRBD2 - TRBV5-1 CASSLTLAGGPDTQYF TGCGCCAGCAGCTTGACACTAGCGGGGGGGCCGGATACGCAGTATTTT
TRBJ2-1 - - TRBV20-1 CSARKSGLLNNEQFF TGCAGTGCTAGGAAATCGGGGCTCCTTAACAATGAGCAGTTCTTC